Below, 27 T cell receptor beta chains from the same sample are listed, as sequenced in a study of cytomegalovirus exposure and HLA in healthy donors. Assay used: immunoSEQ multiplex PCR; TCRdb lists only in-frame clones, some missing. The data contain about 120,000 clones, approximately 92% of them singletons. Sequenced: PBMCs. The receptors derive from a young woman in good health and CMV-seronegative.

This chain joins TRBV7-9 and TRBJ2-1; D uncertain. Germline V gene data show CDR1 as SEHNR and CDR2 as FQNEAQ (reference sequence). The V end was cut by 1 base, the J end by 3 bases, with 10 bases between. This CDR3 region has 15 residues. The CDR3 nucleotides are TGTGCCAGCAGCTTAGGTGGGCAGAACTACAATGAGCAGTTCTTC. This encodes CASSLGGQNYNEQFF.

The chain uses TRBV2 and TRBJ2-1; TRBD2 aligns across 7 bases. The CDR3 sequence is 15 residues long. V shed 3 bases and J 6 bases; nucleotides not matched to a gene: 8. The germline V gene has CDR1 SNHLY and CDR2 FYNNEI. CDR3 sequence reads: CASSDRRGEVNEQFF. CDR3 sequence (DNA): TGTGCCAGCAGTGATCGACGGGGGGAGGTCAATGAGCAGTTCTTC.

This rearrangement joins TRBV4-1 to TRBJ1-6; no firm D call. There are 13 residues in the CDR3. CDR1 is MGHRA and CDR2 is YSYEKL in the germline V gene. Trimming stripped 1 base from V and 7 bases from J, with 5 bases between. This CDR3 reads CASSQGGNSPLHF. CDR3 in DNA: TGCGCCAGCAGCCAAGGCGGAAATTCACCCCTCCACTTT.

This chain joins TRBV9 and TRBJ1-5; 7 bases line up with TRBD1. The CDR3 is 14 residues long. The ends lost 4 bases at V and 3 bases at J; junction bases unmatched: 4. CDR1 and CDR2 (germline): SGDLS, YYNGEE. The CDR3 protein is CASSPTGDNQPQHF. The CDR3 coding sequence is TGTGCCAGCAGCCCAACAGGGGACAATCAGCCCCAGCATTTT.

V is TRBV10-2 and J is TRBJ2-2, with D perhaps matching TRBD1 (6 bases). Trimming stripped 3 bases from V and 8 bases from J, with 10 bases between. This CDR3 comprises 13 residues. CDR1 is WSHSY and CDR2 is SAAADI in the germline V gene. Here the CDR3 DNA reads TGCGCCAGCAGTGAACAGGGTTCAGGGGAGCTGTTTTTT. Translating gives CASSEQGSGELFF.

V is TRBV5-1 and J is TRBJ1-1, with a possible D match to TRBD1 (5 bases). The CDR3 is made up of 14 amino acids. Germline CDR1 reads SGHRS; CDR2 reads YFSETQ. V dropped 2 bases and J dropped 1 base, with 9 bases sitting between them. The CDR3 is CASSFQGGNTEAFF. CDR3 sequence (DNA): TGCGCCAGCAGCTTTCAGGGCGGGAACACTGAAGCTTTCTTT.

The chain couples TRBV5-4 to TRBJ2-7; D unclear. The CDR3 is made up of 14 amino acids. The germline CDR1 and CDR2 sequences are SGHNT and YYREEE (reference sequence). V was trimmed by 4 bases and J by 1 base, leaving 12 bases between them. The CDR3: CASSLGGQSYEQYF. The CDR3 DNA is TGTGCCAGCAGCCTAGGCGGCCAGTCCTACGAGCAGTACTTC.

The chain uses TRBV7-3 and TRBJ2-7, with D perhaps matching TRBD1 (6 bases). V was cut by 5 bases and J by 4 bases, with 15 bases left in between. The CDR3 runs to 14 residues. Germline CDR1 SGHTA, CDR2 FQGTGA. CDR3 in amino acids: CASSRTGTGYEQYF. Written as DNA, the CDR3 is TGTGCCAGCAGCAGAACAGGGACGGGATACGAGCAGTACTTC.

This chain uses TRBV7-9 with TRBJ1-6; unclear D gene. Germline-derived CDR1 and CDR2 are SEHNR and FQNEAQ (reference sequence). The CDR3 consists of 13 residues. V lost 8 bases and J lost 10, with 15 bases in between. The CDR3 sequence is CASASGGYSPLHF. As DNA, the CDR3 is TGTGCCAGCGCATCTGGCGGTTACTCACCCCTCCACTTT. The complete variable domain, with remaining parts taken from reference TRBV7-9 and TRBJ1-6, reads DTGVSQNPRHKITKRGQNVTFRCDPISEHNRLYWYRQTLGQGPEFLTYFQNEAQLEKSRLLSDRFSAERPKGSFSTLEIQRTEQGDSAMYLCASASGGYSPLHFGNGTRLTVT.

V gene TRBV14 combines with J gene TRBJ2-1; 8 bases fit TRBD1. Germline V gives CDR1 SGHDN, CDR2 FVKESK. V shed 4 bases, J shed 9 bases, and the junction held 8 bases outside the gene matches. This CDR3 is built from 14 residues. For the CDR3, the DNA is TGTGCCAGCAGCCTAATCGGACAGGGCGCTGAGCAGTTCTTC. It translates to CASSLIGQGAEQFF.

This chain links TRBV10-3 with TRBJ2-1; D might be TRBD2 (6 bases). In germline, CDR1 is ENHRY, CDR2 SYGVKD. V was shortened by 6 bases and J by 4 bases, with 13 bases between the two germline ends. The CDR3 spans 14 residues. Here the CDR3 DNA reads TGTGCCATCAGGGAAATCGGGGGATACAATGAGCAGTTCTTC. Translation gives CAIREIGGYNEQFF.

The chain employs TRBV4-2 and TRBJ2-3, with 10 nucleotides matching TRBD2. V dropped 4 bases and J dropped 1; count of bases not matched to a gene: 17. CDR1 LGHNA and CDR2 YNFKEQ come from the germline V gene. This CDR3 region has 20 residues. This CDR3 reads CASSPRRRLAGVDGTDTQYF. The CDR3 DNA follows: TGTGCCAGCAGCCCCCGCCGGCGTCTAGCGGGGGTGGATGGCACAGATACGCAGTATTTT.

CDR3 sequence: CASSPRGPSNQPQHF. DNA for the CDR3: TGTGCCAGCAGCCCCAGGGGCCCTTCGAATCAGCCCCAGCATTTT. The V and J genes are TRBV7-9 and TRBJ1-5, with a tentative D call TRBD1 (6 bases). Trimming removed 5 bases at V and 4 bases at J, with 15 bases between. CDR3 length: 15 residues. Germline V gives CDR1 SEHNR, CDR2 FQNEAQ (reference sequence).

This rearrangement joins TRBV6-5 to TRBJ1-2, with D possibly being TRBD1 (5 bases). CDR3 size: 13 residues. The ends were cut back, 6 bases at V and 4 bases at J, with 12 bases in the middle. CDR1 is MNHEY, CDR2 SVGAGI, per germline. CDR3 sequence reads: CASSLDSPYGYTF. For the CDR3, the DNA is TGTGCCAGCAGCCTCGACAGCCCCTATGGCTACACCTTC.

The genes are TRBV28 and TRBJ2-7; D remains ambiguous. This CDR3 is built from 14 residues. CDR1 and CDR2 (germline): MDHEN, SYDVKM. The V end was cut by 6 bases, the J end by 6 bases, with 18 bases between. Written as DNA, the CDR3 is TGTGCCAGCAGCCGAGGCCCCGGCCCCCGCGAGCAGTACTTC. Translated, it gives CASSRGPGPREQYF.

The gene calls are TRBV5-1 and TRBJ2-5; TRBD2 agrees at 11 bases. V was pared by 8 bases and J by 2 bases, with 5 bases of the junction left unmatched. Germline V gene lookup returns CDR1 SGHRS and CDR2 YFSETQ. The CDR3 extends over 14 amino acids. In DNA, the CDR3 is TGCGCCAGTCGACTAGCGGGGAGTCAAGAGACCCAGTACTTC. Protein sequence: CASRLAGSQETQYF.

The chain carries TRBV7-9 and TRBJ2-3; the match to TRBD2 covers 8 bases. V gave up 4 bases and J gave up 1 base; unmatched junction bases: 1. Germline V gene lookup returns CDR1 SEHNR and CDR2 FQNEAQ (reference sequence). The CDR3 spans 14 residues. CDR3 sequence reads: CASSSTSGTDTQYF. The CDR3 DNA reads TGTGCCAGCAGCTCGACTAGCGGCACAGATACGCAGTATTTT.

This clone appeared a single time. The rearrangement links TRBV15 to TRBJ1-2; 10 nucleotides match TRBD1. The CDR3 length is 13 residues. Germline V CDR1 and CDR2: LNHNV, YYDKDF (reference sequence). Trimming removed 5 bases from V and 7 bases from J; junction bases left unmatched: 4. The DNA of the CDR3 is TGTGCCACCAGCGCTCGGACAGGGGGTGGCTACACCTTC. Amino acids: CATSARTGGGYTF.

This clone was observed once. V and J are TRBV12-5 and TRBJ1-1; unclear D gene. This CDR3 region has 12 residues. Per the germline V gene, CDR1 is LGHNT and CDR2 is FRNRAP. The germline V and J ends were trimmed by 5 bases and 4 bases, with 8 bases remaining between them. The CDR3 DNA follows: TGTGCTAGTGGTCCCGGTCCCACTGAAGCTTTCTTT. Its protein is CASGPGPTEAFF.

The rearrangement uses TRBV6-6 and TRBJ1-1; TRBD1 might be the D (6 bases). The CDR3 is made up of 15 amino acids. V lost 4 bases and J 0 bases, leaving 12 bases between the germline ends. Germline CDR1 is MNHNY and CDR2 is SVGAGI (reference sequence). CDR3 sequence reads: CASSSLGGLNTEAFF. CDR3 coding DNA: TGTGCCAGCAGTTCCCTAGGGGGACTGAACACTGAAGCTTTCTTT.

The V and J genes are TRBV5-1 and TRBJ2-1, with 12 bases fitting TRBD2. CDR1 and CDR2 (germline): SGHRS, YFSETQ. This CDR3 comprises 15 residues. The ends lost 1 base at V and 7 bases at J; junction bases unmatched: 3. The CDR3 DNA sequence: TGCGCCAGCAGCTTGTTGCTAGCGGGGGGGAATGAGCAGTTCTTC. Protein product: CASSLLLAGGNEQFF.

The genes are TRBV7-3 and TRBJ2-3; TRBD1 matches 10 bases. The CDR3 is 15 residues long. V gave up 5 bases and J gave up 5 bases; unmatched junction bases: 7. Germline CDR1 is SGHTA and CDR2 is FQGTGA. The CDR3 region is CASSLGQGLVDTQYF. DNA of the CDR3: TGTGCCAGCAGCCTGGGACAGGGGTTGGTAGATACGCAGTATTTT.

The chain employs TRBV19 and TRBJ1-2; 7 nucleotides align to TRBD1. The CDR3 covers 16 residues. The trim removed 8 bases at V and 8 bases at J, leaving 20 bases unmatched. Germline V gene lookup returns CDR1 LNHDA and CDR2 SQIVND (reference sequence). The CDR3 sequence: CASGDMDRSKGYGYTF. For the CDR3, the DNA is TGTGCCAGTGGCGATATGGACAGGTCAAAAGGCTACGGCTACACCTTC.

The genes are TRBV19 and TRBJ2-4; TRBD1 agrees at 7 bases. Looked up from germline, CDR1 is LNHDA and CDR2 is SQIVND (reference sequence). The length of the CDR3 is 19 residues. V gave up 1 base and J gave up 0 bases; unmatched junction bases: 12. CDR3 loop: CASSIGSEGAGLAKNIQYF. The CDR3 region has the DNA TGTGCCAGTAGTATAGGTTCCGAGGGGGCGGGTCTAGCCAAAAACATTCAGTACTTC. The entire variable domain, with the rest obtained from reference TRBV19 and TRBJ2-4, is as follows: DGGITQSPKYLFRKEGQNVTLSCEQNLNHDAMYWYRQDPGQGLRLIYYSQIVNDFQKGDIAEGYSVSREKKESFPLTVTSAQKNPTAFYLCASSIGSEGAGLAKNIQYFGAGTRLSVL.

A few counts support this clone. The chain links TRBV2 to TRBJ2-3, with 7 bases fitting TRBD1. Germline CDR1 SNHLY, CDR2 FYNNEI. The CDR3 length is 14 residues. V lost 6 bases to trimming and J lost 8 bases; unmatched junction nucleotides: 11. For the CDR3, the DNA is TGTGCCAGCAGCAAACAGGGGTTCCCCCTTACGCAGTATTTT. Residues: CASSKQGFPLTQYF.

The rearrangement joins TRBV6-6 to TRBJ1-5; 7 bases agree with TRBD1. The junction had 6 bases not matched to a gene; V was cut back by 8 bases and J by 2 bases. The CDR3 is made up of 14 amino acids. The germline V gene has CDR1 MNHNY and CDR2 SVGAGI (reference sequence). For the CDR3, the DNA is TGTGCCAGCCACCAGGGGGTCGGCAATCAGCCCCAGCATTTT. It codes for CASHQGVGNQPQHF.

V usage is TRBV19 and J usage is TRBJ2-7; the D is unclear. In germline, CDR1 is LNHDA, CDR2 SQIVND (reference sequence). The CDR3 runs 15 residues. The ends were cut back, 2 bases at V and 3 bases at J, with 14 bases in the middle. The CDR3 loop is CASSIRIEQYYEQYF. DNA for the CDR3: TGTGCCAGTAGTATAAGGATCGAACAGTACTACGAGCAGTACTTC. Complete variable domain (other parts from reference TRBV19 and TRBJ2-7): DGGITQSPKYLFRKEGQNVTLSCEQNLNHDAMYWYRQDPGQGLRLIYYSQIVNDFQKGDIAEGYSVSREKKESFPLTVTSAQKNPTAFYLCASSIRIEQYYEQYFGPGTRLTVT.